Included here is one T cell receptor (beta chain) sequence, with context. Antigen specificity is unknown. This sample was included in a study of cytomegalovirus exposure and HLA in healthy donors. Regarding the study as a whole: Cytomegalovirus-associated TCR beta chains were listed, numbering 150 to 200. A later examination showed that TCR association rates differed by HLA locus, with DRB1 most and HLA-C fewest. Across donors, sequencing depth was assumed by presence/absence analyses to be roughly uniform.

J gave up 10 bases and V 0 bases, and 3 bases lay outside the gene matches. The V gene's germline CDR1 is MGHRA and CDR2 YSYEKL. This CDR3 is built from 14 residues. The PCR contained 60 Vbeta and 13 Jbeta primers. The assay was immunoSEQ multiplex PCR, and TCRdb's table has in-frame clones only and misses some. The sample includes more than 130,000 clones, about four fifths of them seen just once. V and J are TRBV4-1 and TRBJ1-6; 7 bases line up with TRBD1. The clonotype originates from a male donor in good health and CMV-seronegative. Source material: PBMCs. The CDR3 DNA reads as TGCGCCAGCAGCCAAGAGACAGGGAACTCACCCCTCCACTTT. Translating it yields CASSQETGNSPLHF.